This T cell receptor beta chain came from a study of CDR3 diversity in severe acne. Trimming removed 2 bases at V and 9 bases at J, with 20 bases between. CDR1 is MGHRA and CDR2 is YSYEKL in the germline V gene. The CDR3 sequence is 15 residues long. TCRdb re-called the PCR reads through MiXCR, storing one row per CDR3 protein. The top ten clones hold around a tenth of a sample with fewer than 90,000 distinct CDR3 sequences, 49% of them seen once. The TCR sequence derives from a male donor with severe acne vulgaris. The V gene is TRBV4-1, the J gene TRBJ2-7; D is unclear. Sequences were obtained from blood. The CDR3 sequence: CASSQWVEPFHAQYF. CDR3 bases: TGCGCCAGCAGCCAATGGGTAGAGCCATTTCATGCGCAGTACTTC.